One sample yielded the 26 T cell receptor beta chains listed below, sequenced in a study of cytotoxic CD8 clonotypes in ibrutinib-treated CLL. Produced via immunoSEQ multiplex PCR; TCRdb's table is partial and in-frame only. The data show some 150,000 clones, approximately 80% seen once. The sequenced sample was PBMCs, obtained after 12 months of ibrutinib treatment. Receptor source: a human donor with chronic lymphocytic leukemia.

The chain has TRBV4-1 and TRBJ2-1; 13 positions agree with TRBD2. Per germline, CDR1 MGHRA and CDR2 YSYEKL. CDR3 length equals 15 residues. The V and J ends lost 4 bases and 7 bases, in that order; junction bases with no gene match: 4. CDR3 DNA: TGCGCCAGCAGCCCCACTAGCGGGAGGGTTAATGAGCAGTTCTTC. Amino acid sequence: CASSPTSGRVNEQFF.

The chain uses TRBV7-6 and TRBJ1-1, with TRBD1 identical over 9 bases. The CDR3 sequence is 14 residues long. CDR1 and CDR2 (germline): SGHVS, FNYEAQ. V lost 5 bases to trimming and J lost 1 base; unmatched junction nucleotides: 2. The CDR3 region is CASSLTGGNTEAFF. CDR3 DNA sequence: TGTGCCAGCAGCCTGACAGGGGGGAACACTGAAGCTTTCTTT.

The chain uses TRBV11-2 and TRBJ1-1, with 8 nucleotides matching TRBD1. This CDR3 contains 11 residues. From germline, CDR1 is SGHAT and CDR2 FQNNGV. V was pared by 5 bases and J by 13 bases, with 6 bases of the junction left unmatched. The CDR3 DNA sequence: TGTGCCAGCAGCCCCGGACAGGGTTTTTTCTTT. It is translated as CASSPGQGFFF.

The CDR3 loop is CASSLEGRQETQYF. The DNA of the CDR3 is TGTGCCAGCAGCTTAGAAGGCCGACAAGAGACCCAGTACTTC. The chain links TRBV7-6 to TRBJ2-5; D ambiguous. V was trimmed by 1 base and J by 2 bases, leaving 8 bases between them. Germline V gene data show CDR1 as SGHVS and CDR2 as FNYEAQ. The CDR3 is made up of 14 amino acids.

The genes are TRBV15 and TRBJ1-5, with 8 bases that match TRBD1. Germline V gene lookup returns CDR1 LNHNV and CDR2 YYDKDF (reference sequence). The CDR3 runs 14 residues. V lost 1 base to trimming and J lost 7 bases; unmatched junction nucleotides: 3. The CDR3 loop is CATSRGTGKQPQHF. CDR3 sequence (DNA): TGTGCCACCAGCAGAGGGACAGGGAAACAGCCCCAGCATTTT.

The V gene is TRBV5-1, the J gene TRBJ2-7; D is unclear. The V and J ends lost 4 bases and 4 bases respectively, with 27 bases between them. Germline CDR1 reads SGHRS; CDR2 reads YFSETQ. The CDR3 is 18 amino acids. The CDR3, as DNA: TGCGCCAGCAGCCCAACCCGGCTCCGGACCCCCGGTAGATACGAGCAGTACTTC. It is translated as CASSPTRLRTPGRYEQYF.

The CDR3 DNA reads as TGTGCCAGCAGCTTCAGCAATTTCGGCACTGAAGCTTTCTTT. Translated: CASSFSNFGTEAFF. The chain employs TRBV7-9 and TRBJ1-1; the D is unclear. Germline loops: CDR1 SEHNR, CDR2 FQNEAQ (reference sequence). Trimming took 3 bases from V and 4 from J, leaving 12 bases between them. This CDR3 contains 14 residues. Full variable domain (remainder filled in from reference TRBV7-9 and TRBJ1-1): DTGVSQNPRHKITKRGQNVTFRCDPISEHNRLYWYRQTLGQGPEFLTYFQNEAQLEKSRLLSDRFSAERPKGSFSTLEIQRTEQGDSAMYLCASSFSNFGTEAFFGQGTRLTVV.

This rearrangement joins TRBV28 to TRBJ1-2; D possibly corresponds to TRBD1 (6 bases). Trimming pared 2 bases from V and 7 bases from J, leaving 20 bases between. This CDR3 comprises 16 residues. Germline V gene data show CDR1 as MDHEN and CDR2 as SYDVKM. The CDR3 nucleotides read TGTGCCAGCAGTTTAGTGGTGTTGGGGGGCGCTGGTGGCTACACCTTC. This codes for CASSLVVLGGAGGYTF.

This CDR3 reads CAWRDRAGNTIYF. CDR3 coding DNA: TGTGCCTGGAGAGACAGGGCTGGAAACACCATATATTTT. J is TRBJ1-3 and V is TRBV30, with 7 positions matching TRBD1. The CDR3 length is 13 residues. V trimming: 3 bases; J trimming: 2 bases; junction bases outside the gene matches: 1. Germline V gene data show CDR1 as GTSNPN and CDR2 as SVGIG (reference sequence).

The rearrangement uses TRBV7-2 and TRBJ2-2; 11 bases agree with TRBD1. Trimming at V came to 3 bases and at J to 3 bases, leaving 3 bases not matched to a gene. Germline V gives CDR1 SGHTA, CDR2 FQGNSA. CDR3 length: 16 residues. In nucleotides, the CDR3 is TGTGCCAGCAGCTTGGACAGGGGGCCTGACACCGGGGAGCTGTTTTTT. This sequence encodes CASSLDRGPDTGELFF.

This clone has more than one count but fewer than ten. The chain joins TRBV7-3 to TRBJ2-5; D perhaps matches TRBD1 (7 bases). The CDR3 sequence is 13 residues long. Per germline, CDR1 SGHTA and CDR2 FQGTGA. Trimming took 6 bases from V and 5 from J, leaving 13 bases between them. The CDR3 region is CASSWGDSETQYF. CDR3 bases: TGTGCCAGCAGTTGGGGGGACAGCGAGACCCAGTACTTC.

This sequence joins TRBV7-3 and TRBJ2-5; possibly TRBD1 or TRBD2 for D (5 bases each). The length of the CDR3 is 15 residues. Trimming left V 0 bases short and J 4 bases short, with 12 bases between. Germline V gene sequence: CDR1 SGHTA, CDR2 FQGTGA. The CDR3 DNA reads as TGTGCCAGCAGCTTAACAGGGACCGGAGGAGAGACCCAGTACTTC. It translates to CASSLTGTGGETQYF.

The chain couples TRBV20-1 to TRBJ2-7; D not resolved. The germline V gene has CDR1 DFQATT and CDR2 SNEGSKA (reference sequence). The CDR3 spans 11 residues. The V end lost 5 bases, the J end lost 4 bases, and 9 bases lay between the germline ends. CDR3: CSAGVGYEQYF. CDR3 bases: TGCAGTGCTGGGGTGGGTTACGAGCAGTACTTC.

The J gene is TRBJ2-7, the V gene TRBV7-9; 8 bases line up with TRBD1. With V trimmed by 6 bases and J by 4 bases, 14 bases remained unmatched. Germline V gene sequence: CDR1 SEHNR, CDR2 FQNEAQ (reference sequence). The CDR3 is 16 residues long. For the CDR3, the DNA is TGTGCCAGCAGTTCCAAAGGACAGGGATCGGAGTACGAGCAGTACTTC. It yields the protein CASSSKGQGSEYEQYF. Filled out from reference TRBV7-9 and TRBJ2-7, the complete variable domain reads DTGVSQNPRHKITKRGQNVTFRCDPISEHNRLYWYRQTLGQGPEFLTYFQNEAQLEKSRLLSDRFSAERPKGSFSTLEIQRTEQGDSAMYLCASSSKGQGSEYEQYFGPGTRLTVT.

The J gene is TRBJ2-7, the V gene TRBV5-4; no definite D call. There are 13 residues in the CDR3. V lost 0 bases and J lost 2, with 6 bases in between. CDR1 is SGHNT and CDR2 is YYREEE in the germline V gene (reference sequence). CDR3 DNA sequence: TGTGCCAGCAGCTTGGGAAGAGCCTACGAGCAGTACTTC. Protein sequence: CASSLGRAYEQYF.

This clone was seen just once. At one end the junction does not follow the germline gene, possibly because of a read error. CDR3 protein: CSGGTGAF. The DNA for the CDR3 is TGCAGCGGGGGGACAGGGGCATTC. V is TRBV29-1 and J is TRBJ1-2; 10 positions match TRBD1. Germline CDR1 and CDR2: SQVTM and ANQGSEA. CDR3 size: 8 residues.

This clone appeared once. The rearrangement uses TRBV7-2 and TRBJ2-3, with no clear D. Germline values: CDR1 SGHTA, CDR2 FQGNSA. V shed 0 bases and J shed 4 bases, with 8 bases lying between them. The CDR3 runs to 14 residues. The CDR3 reads CASSLAVGADTQYF. The CDR3 region has the DNA TGTGCCAGCAGCTTAGCGGTTGGGGCAGATACGCAGTATTTT. The whole variable domain, remainder taken from reference TRBV7-2 and TRBJ2-3, is GAGVSQSPSNKVTEKGKDVELRCDPISGHTALYWYRQSLGQGLEFLIYFQGNSAPDKSGLPSDRFSAERTGGSVSTLTIQRTQQEDSAVYLCASSLAVGADTQYFGPGTRLTVL.

CDR3 amino acids: CASSLGQTLGEQFF. CDR3 DNA: TGTGCCAGCAGTTTAGGACAGACCCTGGGTGAGCAGTTCTTC. V and J are TRBV28 and TRBJ2-1; D may be TRBD1 (6 bases). CDR1 and CDR2 from the germline V gene are MDHEN and SYDVKM. Trimming took 2 bases from V and 9 from J, leaving 14 bases between them. This CDR3 is 14 amino acids long. Full variable domain (missing parts from reference TRBV28 and TRBJ2-1): DVKVTQSSRYLVKRTGEKVFLECVQDMDHENMFWYRQDPGLGLRLIYFSYDVKMKEKGDIPEGYSVSREKKERFSLILESASTNQTSMYLCASSLGQTLGEQFFGPGTRLTVL.

The chain has TRBV19 and TRBJ2-7; D gene ambiguous. There are 13 residues in the CDR3. In germline, CDR1 is LNHDA, CDR2 SQIVND (reference sequence). V dropped 4 bases and J dropped 0 bases, with 7 bases sitting between them. CDR3 bases: TGTGCCAGTAGTAATGGCGGCTCCTACGAGCAGTACTTC. Protein product: CASSNGGSYEQYF.

The chain joins TRBV30 to TRBJ2-6; D is unclear. This CDR3 spans 15 amino acids. V was trimmed by 0 bases and J by 2 bases, leaving 8 bases between them. CDR1 GTSNPN and CDR2 SVGIG come from the germline V gene (reference sequence). CDR3 protein: CAWSVRRAGANVLTF. CDR3 in DNA: TGTGCCTGGAGTGTGCGAAGGGCTGGGGCCAACGTCCTGACTTTC.

The CDR3 spells CASSLAGGRRGYTF. CDR3 DNA sequence: TGTGCCAGCAGCTTAGCAGGGGGGCGCAGGGGCTACACCTTC. This chain uses TRBV7-8 with TRBJ1-2; D is possibly TRBD1 (6 bases). Germline V gives CDR1 SGHVS, CDR2 FQNEAQ. This CDR3 has 14 residues. Trimming pared 0 bases from V and 8 bases from J, leaving 13 bases between. The whole variable domain, filled in from reference TRBV7-8 and TRBJ1-2, reads GAGVSQSPRYKVAKRGQDVALRCDPISGHVSLFWYQQALGQGPEFLTYFQNEAQLDKSGLPSDRFFAERPEGSVSTLKIQRTQQEDSAVYLCASSLAGGRRGYTFGSGTRLTVV.

The chain couples TRBV19 to TRBJ2-1; 12 nucleotides agree with TRBD2. CDR1 is LNHDA, CDR2 SQIVND, per germline (reference sequence). V was clipped by 1 base and J by 6 bases; unmatched bases: 10. This CDR3 is built from 18 residues. The CDR3 loop is CASSIVHLAGGPGNEQFF. The CDR3, as DNA: TGTGCCAGTAGTATAGTCCATCTAGCGGGAGGGCCCGGCAATGAGCAGTTCTTC. Combining the CDR3 with reference TRBV19 and TRBJ2-1 gives the whole variable domain DGGITQSPKYLFRKEGQNVTLSCEQNLNHDAMYWYRQDPGQGLRLIYYSQIVNDFQKGDIAEGYSVSREKKESFPLTVTSAQKNPTAFYLCASSIVHLAGGPGNEQFFGPGTRLTVL.

The chain couples TRBV11-2 to TRBJ2-5; D not resolved. Per germline, CDR1 SGHAT and CDR2 FQNNGV. The V end was cut by 6 bases, the J end by 3 bases, with 11 bases between. The CDR3 loop spans 13 amino acids. The CDR3 coding sequence is TGTGCCAGCAGACACGTTACTGAAGAGACCCAGTACTTC. This translates into CASRHVTEETQYF.

This rearrangement joins TRBV7-2 to TRBJ2-1; unclear D gene. Trimming stripped 5 bases from V and 2 bases from J, with 16 bases between. Germline V lookup: CDR1 SGHTA, CDR2 FQGNSA. The length of the CDR3 is 16 residues. CDR3 in amino acids: CASSLQGRSTYNEQFF. The CDR3 DNA follows: TGTGCCAGCAGCCTCCAAGGGCGAAGCACCTACAATGAGCAGTTCTTC.

The V gene is TRBV7-2, the J gene TRBJ2-7; 14 nucleotides line up with TRBD2. The CDR3 is 15 residues long. Looked up from germline, CDR1 is SGHTA and CDR2 is FQGNSA. Germline trimming cut 3 bases from V and 6 bases from J; bases unmatched to any gene: 4. In DNA, the CDR3 is TGTGCCAGCAGCTTTGGGACTAGCGGGAGAAGCGAGCAGTACTTC. This codes for CASSFGTSGRSEQYF.

Details on this clone: The same CDR3 can be traced to other DNA sequences in this sample. The V call is TRBV5-1, the J call TRBJ2-2; the D gene is possibly TRBD1 (6 bases). Looked up from germline, CDR1 is SGHRS and CDR2 is YFSETQ. This CDR3 region has 15 residues. The germline V and J ends were trimmed by 0 bases and 2 bases, with 8 bases remaining between them. CDR3 region: CASSLGTVNTGELFF. As DNA, the CDR3 is TGCGCCAGCAGCTTGGGGACAGTAAACACCGGGGAGCTGTTTTTT. The full variable domain, in which reference TRBV5-1 and TRBJ2-2 provide the parts outside the CDR3, is KAGVTQTPRYLIKTRGQQVTLSCSPISGHRSVSWYQQTPGQGLQFLFEYFSETQRNKGNFPGRFSGRQFSNSRSEMNVSTLELGDSALYLCASSLGTVNTGELFFGEGSRLTVL.